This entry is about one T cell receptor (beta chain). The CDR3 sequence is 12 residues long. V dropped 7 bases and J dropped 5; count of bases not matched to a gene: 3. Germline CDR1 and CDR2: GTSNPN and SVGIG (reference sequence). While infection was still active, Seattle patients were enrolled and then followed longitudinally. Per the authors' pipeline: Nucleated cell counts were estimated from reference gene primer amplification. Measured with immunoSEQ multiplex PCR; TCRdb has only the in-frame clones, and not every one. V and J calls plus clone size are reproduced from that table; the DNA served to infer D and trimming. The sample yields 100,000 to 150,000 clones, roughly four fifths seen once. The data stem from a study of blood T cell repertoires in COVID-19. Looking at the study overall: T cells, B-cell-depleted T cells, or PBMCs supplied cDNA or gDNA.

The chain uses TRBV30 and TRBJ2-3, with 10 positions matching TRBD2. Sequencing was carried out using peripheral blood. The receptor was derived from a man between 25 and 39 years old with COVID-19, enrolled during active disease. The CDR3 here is CASGLAIDTQYF. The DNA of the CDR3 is TGTGCCTCGGGACTAGCGATAGATACGCAGTATTTT.